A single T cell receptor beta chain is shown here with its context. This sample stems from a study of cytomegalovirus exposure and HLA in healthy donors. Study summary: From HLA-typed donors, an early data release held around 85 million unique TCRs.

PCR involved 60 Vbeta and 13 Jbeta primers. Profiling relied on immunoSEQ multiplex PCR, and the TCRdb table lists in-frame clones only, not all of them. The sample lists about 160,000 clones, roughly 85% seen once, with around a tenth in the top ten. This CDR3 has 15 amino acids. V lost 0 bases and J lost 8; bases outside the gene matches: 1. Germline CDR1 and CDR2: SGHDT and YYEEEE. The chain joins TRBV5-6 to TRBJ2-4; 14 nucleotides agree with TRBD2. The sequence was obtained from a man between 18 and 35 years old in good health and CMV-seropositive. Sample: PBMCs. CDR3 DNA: TGTGCCAGCAGCTTGGGACTAGCGGGGGGGGACATTCAGTACTTC. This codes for CASSLGLAGGDIQYF.